Each of the 7 T cell receptor beta chains below was sequenced from the same sample in a study of shared clonotypes between healthy human individuals. Some clones are missing from TCRdb's copy, which holds only in-frame ones; the method was immunoSEQ multiplex PCR. The table has roughly 700,000 clones, about 74% seen once. The sequenced sample was memory CD4+ T cells sorted from blood. Subset defined: CD45RA-negative fraction. These receptors all come from a woman in her 30s in good health.

This sequence joins TRBV11-2 and TRBJ2-1; D gene ambiguous. The V gene lost 1 base and the J gene lost 7 bases, with 14 bases spanning the gap. This CDR3 is 15 amino acids long. Looked up from germline, CDR1 is SGHAT and CDR2 is FQNNGV. The CDR3 reads CASSLVVDTGNEQFF. The CDR3 DNA sequence: TGTGCCAGCAGCTTAGTTGTTGATACTGGTAATGAGCAGTTCTTC.

The chain couples TRBV5-1 to TRBJ1-2; 10 bases are a match to TRBD1. The CDR3 has 17 residues. The V gene end was trimmed by 4 bases and the J gene end by 2 bases; junction bases not matched to a gene: 11. CDR1 is SGHRS and CDR2 is YFSETQ in the germline V gene. The CDR3 reads CASSQPTGTGANYGYTF. CDR3 in DNA: TGCGCCAGCAGCCAACCTACCGGGACAGGGGCCAACTATGGCTACACCTTC.

The chain carries TRBV4-1 and TRBJ2-1; 12 nucleotides match TRBD2. The CDR3 loop spans 15 amino acids. Germline V lookup: CDR1 MGHRA, CDR2 YSYEKL. Trimming removed 1 base from V and 9 bases from J; junction bases left unmatched: 4. The CDR3 region has the DNA TGCGCCAGCAGCCAAGGACTAGCGGGAGATGGTGAGCAGTTCTTC. Translated: CASSQGLAGDGEQFF.

This clone was seen many times. The rearrangement joins TRBV2 to TRBJ2-2; D not resolved. CDR3 length equals 14 residues. Trimming shortened V by 6 bases and J by 0 bases, and 8 bases separated the two germline ends. The germline V gene encodes CDR1 SNHLY and CDR2 FYNNEI. CDR3 region: CASRSESNTGELFF. Here the CDR3 DNA reads TGTGCCAGCAGATCGGAATCGAACACCGGGGAGCTGTTTTTT. Full variable domain (outside the CDR3, taken from reference TRBV2 and TRBJ2-2): EPEVTQTPSHQVTQMGQEVILRCVPISNHLYFYWYRQILGQKVEFLVSFYNNEISEKSEIFDDQFSVERPDGSNFTLKIRSTKLEDSAMYFCASRSESNTGELFFGEGSRLTVL.

The rearrangement uses TRBV4-1 and TRBJ1-5; D might be TRBD1 (5 bases). The germline V gene encodes CDR1 MGHRA and CDR2 YSYEKL. Trimming cost V 1 base and J 3 bases, with 16 bases left between them. There are 17 residues in the CDR3. CDR3 DNA: TGCGCCAGCAGCCAAGCCGCTGCAGGGTCCTACAATCAGCCCCAGCATTTT. Amino acid sequence: CASSQAAAGSYNQPQHF.

The chain carries TRBV6-1 and TRBJ1-3; a weak D match, TRBD1 (6 bases). Trimming took off 0 bases at V and 3 bases at J, with 12 bases between the two ends. CDR1 and CDR2 from the germline V gene are MNHNS and SASEGT. CDR3 length: 16 amino acids. As DNA, the CDR3 is TGTGCCAGCAGTGAAGCCCTAGGGGGGTATGGAAACACCATATATTTT. Residues: CASSEALGGYGNTIYF.

This sequence joins TRBV11-2 and TRBJ1-2; D call uncertain. The CDR3 runs 13 residues. Trimming pared 2 bases from V and 4 bases from J, leaving 8 bases between. Germline CDR1 and CDR2: SGHAT and FQNNGV. CDR3 nucleotides: TGTGCCAGCAGCTTATCGGGGATCTATGGCTACACCTTC. Its translation: CASSLSGIYGYTF.